The clone carrying this T cell receptor (beta chain) was observed a few times. Its antigen remains unidentified. The sample belongs to a study of regulatory T cells in long-lasting Graves disease. The wider study: It was over 5 years of antithyroid drugs, with positive TSH receptor antibodies, that meant persistent Graves' disease. Study findings and constraints: Under persistent disease, TRBV28, TRBJ1-2 and TRBJ2-5 were used preferentially. Accuracy might have suffered from few samples.

CDR3 length: 15 amino acids. The V and J ends lost 7 bases and 2 bases respectively, with 18 bases between them. Germline V gene sequence: CDR1 SGHRS, CDR2 YFSETQ. The authors built TCR beta libraries using iRepertoire HTBI primers and Arm-PCR of CDR3 regions. TCRdb recomputed calls from the multiplex PCR reads with MiXCR, one row per CDR3 protein. Of a few hundred thousand distinct CDR3 sequences in the sample, 23% are singletons; the top ten hold about 27%. Time point reported: persistent/refractory GD, antithyroid drugs over 5 years with positive TRAb. Researchers made the TCR library from RNA that was extracted from PBMCs. An endocrinology department in Xi'an, China, recruited the patients.

This receptor was taken from a female donor with Graves disease. The material was peripheral blood mononuclear cells (PBMCs), obtained when the disease was refractory, from a patient treated with antithyroid drugs. The chain has TRBV5-1 and TRBJ1-1; no firm D call. CDR3 nucleotides: TGCGCCAGCCTACCCGGTAGGGTTTTCAACACTGAAGCTTTCTTT. Translation gives CASLPGRVFNTEAFF.